The source of this T cell receptor (beta chain) is a study of cytomegalovirus exposure and HLA in healthy donors. The study, taken as a whole, reports: Both high specificity and high sensitivity reportedly marked the classifier's diagnosis of cytomegalovirus status. Within the approximately 110 validation repertoires, first-cohort TCR clusters tended to co-occur, according to a later analysis. A list of 150 to 200 TCR beta chains associated with cytomegalovirus was given.

Note on this clone: The target antigen is unknown.

The method was immunoSEQ multiplex PCR; TCRdb's version includes in-frame clones alone and lacks a portion of them. The table shows around 140,000 clones, with about 88% occurring only once. Per the germline V gene, CDR1 is SGHRS and CDR2 is YFSETQ. V dropped 0 bases and J dropped 6 bases, with 13 bases sitting between them. The CDR3 has 15 amino acids. The clonotype originates from a man aged 18 to 29 in good health and CMV-seropositive. The V gene is TRBV5-1, the J gene TRBJ1-5, with a tentative D call TRBD1 (5 bases). Source material: PBMCs. Here the CDR3 DNA reads TGCGCCAGCAGCTTGGGATTGGGGGGAAGTCAGCCCCAGCATTTT. Translated, it gives CASSLGLGGSQPQHF.